Shown below are 30 T cell receptor beta chains from a single sample sequenced in a study of T cells after yellow fever vaccination. Each CDR3 protein is one row after TCRdb ran MiXCR on the 5' RACE reads. Seen here are approximately 600,000 distinct CDR3 sequences, approximately 13% observed once, and the top ten hold about 16%. The source was PBMCs, collected on the day of the yellow fever booster vaccination. These receptors all come from a man aged 25 to 40 who received the YFV17D yellow fever vaccine.

In its sample, this clonotype was seen a few times. The rearrangement uses TRBV7-2 and TRBJ1-5, with 8 bases that match TRBD1. The CDR3 length is 15 residues. The germline gives CDR1 SGHTA, CDR2 FQGNSA. V shed 1 base, J shed 4 bases, and the junction held 3 bases outside the gene matches. CDR3 loop: CASSLVQGDNQPQHF. The CDR3 DNA follows: TGTGCCAGCAGCTTAGTACAGGGGGATAATCAGCCCCAGCATTTT.

This clonotype was seen only a few times. The chain joins TRBV6-1 to TRBJ1-2; 9 bases map to TRBD1. The junction had 8 bases not matched to a gene; V was cut back by 4 bases and J by 8 bases. This CDR3 has 14 residues. In germline, CDR1 is MNHNS, CDR2 SASEGT. CDR3 nucleotides: TGTGCCAGCAGTGCAAGAGAGGACAGGGGAGGCTACACCTTC. It yields the protein CASSAREDRGGYTF.

This clonotype was counted a few times. The rearrangement uses TRBV12-3 or TRBV12-4 and TRBJ1-1, with unresolved D. The V and J ends lost 3 bases and 6 bases respectively, with 5 bases between them. The CDR3 loop spans 11 amino acids. The CDR3 coding sequence is TGTGCCAGCAGTTTCTTGTCTGAAGCTTTCTTT. Residues: CASSFLSEAFF.

This clonotype was found many times. The rearrangement links TRBV5-5 to TRBJ1-1; possible D gene TRBD1, 5 bases. Germline values: CDR1 SGHKS, CDR2 YYEKEE (reference sequence). This CDR3 is built from 14 residues. V lost 2 bases and J 2 bases, leaving 10 bases between the germline ends. The CDR3 region is CASSFSGQNTEAFF. The CDR3 DNA reads TGTGCCAGCAGCTTCTCAGGACAAAACACTGAAGCTTTCTTT.

This clonotype was picked up a small number of times. The chain recombines TRBV20-1 with TRBJ2-7; 9 bases agree with TRBD2. The CDR3 sequence is 15 residues long. The V segment lost 0 bases and the J segment 4 bases; nucleotides outside the gene matches: 7. CDR1 and CDR2 (germline): DFQATT, SNEGSKA (reference sequence). The CDR3 reads CSARDPTSGGYEQYF. Here the CDR3 DNA reads TGCAGTGCTAGAGACCCGACTAGCGGAGGTTACGAGCAGTACTTC.

This clonotype came up a few times. The chain is built from TRBV5-1 and TRBJ2-3; a possible D gene is TRBD2 (5 bases). Germline CDR1 is SGHRS and CDR2 is YFSETQ. Trimming removed 6 bases at V and 1 base at J, with 12 bases between. The CDR3 is 14 residues long. The CDR3 is CASTRADRTDTQYF. The CDR3 nucleotides read TGCGCCAGCACCCGAGCGGATCGCACAGATACGCAGTATTTT. Filled out from reference TRBV5-1 and TRBJ2-3, the complete variable domain reads KAGVTQTPRYLIKTRGQQVTLSCSPISGHRSVSWYQQTPGQGLQFLFEYFSETQRNKGNFPGRFSGRQFSNSRSEMNVSTLELGDSALYLCASTRADRTDTQYFGPGTRLTVL.

There are a few counts of this clonotype. The gene calls are TRBV5-1 and TRBJ2-1; 7 positions match TRBD2. The CDR3 is 15 residues long. V was pared by 0 bases and J by 3 bases, with 3 bases of the junction left unmatched. Germline values: CDR1 SGHRS, CDR2 YFSETQ. CDR3 in amino acids: CASSLAGLDYNEQFF. CDR3 DNA: TGCGCCAGCAGCTTGGCAGGACTAGACTACAATGAGCAGTTCTTC.

This chain links TRBV6-5 with TRBJ2-7, with TRBD1 identical over 7 bases. Trimming removed 2 bases from V and 7 bases from J; junction bases left unmatched: 11. This CDR3 contains 15 residues. Germline V gene lookup returns CDR1 MNHEY and CDR2 SVGAGI. CDR3 DNA sequence: TGTGCCAGCAGTTACGGTCGACAGGGCCCACAAGAGCAGTACTTC. Amino acids: CASSYGRQGPQEQYF.

The rearrangement links TRBV7-9 to TRBJ2-4; D gene unclear. Between the trimmed V and J ends, which lost 8 bases and 2 bases, there was a span of 16 bases. CDR3 length: 15 amino acids. Germline CDR1 and CDR2: SEHNR and FQNEAQ (reference sequence). The CDR3: CASAPSWGTKNIQYF. As DNA, the CDR3 is TGTGCCAGCGCCCCTTCCTGGGGAACCAAAAACATTCAGTACTTC.

This clonotype was counted ten times or more. The chain employs TRBV18 and TRBJ2-3; TRBD1 is a possible D gene (5 bases). Germline CDR1 is KGHSH and CDR2 is LQKENI. This CDR3 is built from 12 residues. V lost 6 bases to trimming and J lost 8 bases, with 12 bases between them. The DNA of the CDR3 is TGTGCCAGCTCGCAGGGCAAGGGTACGCAGTATTTT. Encoded protein: CASSQGKGTQYF.

This clonotype occurred a few times. The rearrangement links TRBV29-1 to TRBJ1-3; D is uncertain. Germline CDR1 reads SQVTM; CDR2 reads ANQGSEA. Trimming took 5 bases from V and 0 from J, leaving 11 bases between them. The CDR3 spans 14 residues. CDR3 protein: CSVIPLSSGNTIYF. The CDR3 DNA reads TGCAGCGTTATCCCCCTCAGCTCTGGAAACACCATATATTTT. Filled out from reference TRBV29-1 and TRBJ1-3, the complete variable domain reads SAVISQKPSRDICQRGTSLTIQCQVDSQVTMMFWYRQQPGQSLTLIATANQGSEATYESGFVIDKFPISRPNLTFSTLTVSNMSPEDSSIYLCSVIPLSSGNTIYFGEGSWLTVV.

The chain recombines TRBV7-2 with TRBJ1-2; D unclear. V was clipped by 4 bases and J by 8 bases, with 11 bases between them. The CDR3 extends over 12 amino acids. Germline CDR1 SGHTA, CDR2 FQGNSA. Here the CDR3 DNA reads TGTGCCAGCAGCTCCTGGGAGGGCGGCTACACCTTC. As protein: CASSSWEGGYTF.

The gene calls are TRBV7-2 and TRBJ2-5; possibly TRBD2 for D (6 bases). The CDR3 length is 13 residues. CDR1 is SGHTA and CDR2 is FQGNSA in the germline V gene. V dropped 3 bases and J dropped 6 bases, with 11 bases sitting between them. The CDR3 protein is CASSFAGSQTQYF. The CDR3 DNA reads as TGTGCCAGCAGCTTCGCCGGGAGTCAGACCCAGTACTTC.

This clonotype was detected only a few times. The chain has TRBV19 and TRBJ2-1, with TRBD2 identical over 8 bases. Per germline, CDR1 LNHDA and CDR2 SQIVND (reference sequence). This CDR3 comprises 16 residues. After removal of 4 bases from V and 8 bases from J, the junction contained 13 bases not matched to a gene. Here the CDR3 DNA reads TGTGCCAGTAGTACTCTACTGACTAGCGTTTTGGATGAGCAGTTCTTC. Its translation is CASSTLLTSVLDEQFF.

This clonotype occurred a few times. The chain combines TRBV24-1 with TRBJ2-2, with 9 bases aligning to TRBD2. V dropped 6 bases and J dropped 5; count of bases not matched to a gene: 3. This CDR3 has 14 amino acids. In germline, CDR1 is KGHDR, CDR2 SFDVKD. CDR3 in amino acids: CATSKTSGTGELFF. DNA for the CDR3: TGTGCCACCAGTAAAACTAGCGGGACCGGGGAGCTGTTTTTT.

The chain combines TRBV5-1 with TRBJ1-3, with D uncertain. The length of the CDR3 is 16 residues. Germline assignment: CDR1 SGHRS and CDR2 YFSETQ. Trimming removed 0 bases from V and 0 bases from J, with 10 bases in between. The CDR3 reads CASSLGHQDSGNTIYF. CDR3 DNA sequence: TGCGCCAGCAGCTTGGGCCATCAGGACTCTGGAAACACCATATATTTT.

The table lists this clonotype with a few counts. In nucleotides, the CDR3 is TGTGCCAGCAGCCAAGTCAGACATGGCTACACCTTC. Protein: CASSQVRHGYTF. The chain joins TRBV3-1 to TRBJ1-2; the D is unclear. Germline-derived CDR1 and CDR2 are LGHDT and YNNKEL (reference sequence). The V and J ends lost 1 base and 6 bases respectively, with 6 bases between them. The CDR3 covers 12 residues. Using reference TRBV3-1 and TRBJ1-2 for the parts outside the CDR3, the full variable domain is DTAVSQTPKYLVTQMGNDKSIKCEQNLGHDTMYWYKQDSKKFLKIMFSYNNKELIINETVPNRFSPKSPDKAHLNLHINSLELGDSAVYFCASSQVRHGYTFGSGTRLTVV.

This clonotype was seen ten or more times. The rearrangement links TRBV12-3 or TRBV12-4 to TRBJ2-7, with D perhaps matching TRBD1 (6 bases). Trimming took 5 bases from V and 2 from J, leaving 13 bases between them. The CDR3 extends over 14 amino acids. For the CDR3, the DNA is TGTGCCAGCAGTCGTGACAGGTCAGCCTACGAGCAGTACTTC. Protein sequence: CASSRDRSAYEQYF.

This clonotype appeared a few times. The genes are TRBV2 and TRBJ2-2; no clear D. Trimming cost V 5 bases and J 2 bases, with 6 bases left between them. CDR3 length equals 13 residues. The germline V gene encodes CDR1 SNHLY and CDR2 FYNNEI. The CDR3 region is CASSMFNTGELFF. For the CDR3, the DNA is TGTGCCAGCAGTATGTTTAACACCGGGGAGCTGTTTTTT. The variable domain in full, with the rest retrieved from reference TRBV2 and TRBJ2-2, is EPEVTQTPSHQVTQMGQEVILRCVPISNHLYFYWYRQILGQKVEFLVSFYNNEISEKSEIFDDQFSVERPDGSNFTLKIRSTKLEDSAMYFCASSMFNTGELFFGEGSRLTVL.

The V and J genes are TRBV27 and TRBJ2-4, with D tentatively TRBD1 or TRBD2 (6 bases each). The CDR3 runs to 13 residues. Trimming left V 0 bases short and J 11 bases short, with 11 bases between. The V gene's germline CDR1 is MNHEY and CDR2 SMNVEV (reference sequence). CDR3 nucleotides: TGTGCCAGCAGTTTATCCGCAGGGGAGGTTCAGTACTTC. Its protein is CASSLSAGEVQYF.

This clonotype was counted many times. The chain couples TRBV4-1 to TRBJ2-1; D gene uncertain. Trimming stripped 1 base from V and 3 bases from J, with 4 bases between. CDR1 and CDR2 from the germline V gene are MGHRA and YSYEKL. The CDR3 is made up of 13 amino acids. CDR3 DNA sequence: TGCGCCAGCAGCCAAGGGTTCTACAATGAGCAGTTCTTC. It is translated as CASSQGFYNEQFF.

The V gene is TRBV12-3 or TRBV12-4, the J gene TRBJ1-3; no definite D call. This CDR3 region has 15 residues. Trimming removed 4 bases from V and 4 bases from J, with 14 bases in between. The CDR3 DNA is TGTGCCAGCAGTTCCCACGGGATAGTCGGAAACACCATATATTTT. Amino acid sequence: CASSSHGIVGNTIYF.

Many counts were recorded for this clonotype. The genes are TRBV12-3 or TRBV12-4 and TRBJ1-2; the D gene is possibly TRBD1 (5 bases). Trimming removed 6 bases at V and 5 bases at J, with 10 bases between. This CDR3 is built from 12 residues. The CDR3 DNA sequence: TGTGCCAGCAGCCTTGGGGCATATGGCTACACCTTC. Encoded protein: CASSLGAYGYTF.

This clonotype was detected a few times. One junction end does not reproduce the germline sequence, and a read error may be involved. The chain carries TRBV7-7 and TRBJ2-7, with TRBD2 matching over 11 bases. The CDR3 extends over 16 amino acids. Germline loops: CDR1 SSHAT, CDR2 FNYEAQ (reference sequence). The CDR3 region is CASSYQGLAESYEQYF. Written as DNA, the CDR3 is TGTGCTAGCAGCTATCAGGGACTAGCGGAATCCTACGAGCAGTACTTC.

This chain links TRBV27 with TRBJ2-7; tentative D call: TRBD1 (5 bases). CDR1 is MNHEY and CDR2 is SMNVEV in the germline V gene (reference sequence). The CDR3 is 13 residues long. With 8 bases removed from V and 0 bases from J, the gap between germline ends came to 11 bases. CDR3 residues: CASYDSLSYEQYF. CDR3 nucleotides: TGTGCCAGCTACGACAGCCTCTCCTACGAGCAGTACTTC.

The table lists this clonotype with a few counts. The chain joins TRBV6-6 to TRBJ2-1, with no clear D. The germline V gene encodes CDR1 MNHNY and CDR2 SVGAGI (reference sequence). The CDR3 extends over 13 amino acids. With 7 bases removed from V and 2 bases from J, the gap between germline ends came to 9 bases. CDR3 nucleotide sequence: TGTGCCAGCACAAAGGGCCCCTACAATGAGCAGTTCTTC. Translation: CASTKGPYNEQFF.

This clonotype occurred a few times. The chain couples TRBV7-2 to TRBJ2-1; 7 nucleotides align to TRBD2. Germline trimming cut 2 bases from V and 9 bases from J; bases unmatched to any gene: 10. This CDR3 contains 15 residues. Germline lookup yields CDR1 SGHTA and CDR2 FQGNSA. The CDR3 spells CASSLNGGSLAEQFF. The CDR3 region has the DNA TGTGCCAGCAGCTTAAATGGCGGGAGTTTAGCTGAGCAGTTCTTC.

Only a few counts were recorded for this clonotype. The chain combines TRBV20-1 with TRBJ2-5; no definite D call. This CDR3 is built from 11 residues. Per germline, CDR1 DFQATT and CDR2 SNEGSKA (reference sequence). The germline V and J ends were trimmed by 3 bases and 7 bases, with 9 bases remaining between them. CDR3 in amino acids: CSASRRGTQYF. The CDR3 region has the DNA TGCAGTGCTAGCAGGAGAGGGACCCAGTACTTC.

The chain is built from TRBV23-1 and TRBJ2-1; the D is unclear. TRBV23-1 is placed among ORFs of uncertain function. Trimming cost V 0 bases and J 8 bases, with 8 bases left between them. The CDR3 has 13 residues. CDR3 in DNA: TGCGCCAGCAGTCAATCTCTGGGCTATGAGCAGTTCTTC. This codes for CASSQSLGYEQFF.

The sample holds many counts of this clonotype. The V gene is TRBV12-3 or TRBV12-4, the J gene TRBJ2-7, with 7 bases that match TRBD1. CDR3 length equals 13 residues. The V segment lost 3 bases and the J segment 2 bases; nucleotides outside the gene matches: 1. This CDR3 reads CASSFQGAYEQYF. CDR3 DNA: TGTGCCAGCAGTTTCCAGGGGGCCTACGAGCAGTACTTC.